The 32 T cell receptor beta chains presented below share a single source sample, sequenced in a study of neurological immune-mediated disorders. TCRdb re-analysed the 5' RACE reads in MiXCR, keeping a single row per CDR3 protein. The sample lists approximately 58,000 distinct CDR3 sequences, more than 9.5% seen once, with 1.8% in the top ten. The sequenced sample was PBMCs. Source of these receptors: a man between 60 and 70 years old in good health.

Details on this clonotype: One base away lies a much larger clone, so this may be a sequencing read error. The V and J genes are TRBV6-5 and TRBJ1-1, with TRBD1 identical over 11 bases. Germline lookup yields CDR1 MNHEY and CDR2 SVGAGI. The CDR3 runs to 16 residues. V was pared by 7 bases and J by 1 base, with 8 bases of the junction left unmatched. The CDR3 coding sequence is TGTGCCAGCATGAGGACAGGGGGCATCAGGAACACTGAAGCTTTCTTT. Translation: CASMRTGGIRNTEAFF.

This clonotype was observed at least ten times. The chain uses TRBV4-3 and TRBJ2-3; TRBD1 aligns across 8 bases. The trim removed 5 bases at V and 1 base at J, leaving 8 bases unmatched. The CDR3 is made up of 16 amino acids. Germline V lookup: CDR1 LGHNA, CDR2 YSLEER. The CDR3 region is CASSYDRGSGTDTQYF. DNA of the CDR3: TGCGCCAGCAGCTACGACAGGGGAAGTGGCACAGATACGCAGTATTTT.

This clonotype came up many times. The chain employs TRBV6-2 or TRBV6-3 and TRBJ1-1; D may be TRBD1 (6 bases). Deletions cut 2 bases from V and 3 bases from J, with 10 bases between. The germline V gene encodes CDR1 MNHEY and CDR2 SVGEGT. The CDR3 spans 14 residues. CDR3 sequence reads: CASSYVGADTEAFF. The CDR3 nucleotides read TGTGCCAGCAGTTACGTGGGGGCGGACACTGAAGCTTTCTTT.

The genes are TRBV20-1 and TRBJ2-7; TRBD1 agrees at 7 bases. J gave up 3 bases and V 3 bases, and 5 bases lay outside the gene matches. The CDR3 loop spans 13 amino acids. Germline V gene sequence: CDR1 DFQATT, CDR2 SNEGSKA (reference sequence). In DNA form, the CDR3 reads TGCAGTGCTAGTCCCGGGACAGTCTACGAGCAGTACTTC. Amino acid sequence: CSASPGTVYEQYF.

This clonotype was found many times. The V call is TRBV20-1, the J call TRBJ2-4, with 7 nucleotides matching TRBD1. From germline, CDR1 is DFQATT and CDR2 SNEGSKA (reference sequence). CDR3 length: 16 amino acids. V shed 3 bases and J 2 bases; nucleotides not matched to a gene: 10. The DNA for the CDR3 is TGCAGTGCTAGTGGCCTCAGGGGGAACACCAAAAACATTCAGTACTTC. Its translation: CSASGLRGNTKNIQYF.

The chain couples TRBV6-5 to TRBJ2-7, with D uncertain. This CDR3 comprises 15 residues. Between the trimmed V and J ends, which lost 0 bases and 2 bases, there was a span of 11 bases. Germline V gene sequence: CDR1 MNHEY, CDR2 SVGAGI. The CDR3 is CASSYSEGATYEQYF. In DNA, the CDR3 is TGTGCCAGCAGTTACTCTGAAGGAGCTACCTACGAGCAGTACTTC.

This clonotype was seen ten or more times. This chain uses TRBV20-1 with TRBJ2-1; tentatively, D is TRBD1 or TRBD2 (5 bases each). V was pared by 3 bases and J by 0 bases, with 9 bases between. This CDR3 has 14 amino acids. Germline V gene sequence: CDR1 DFQATT, CDR2 SNEGSKA (reference sequence). This CDR3 reads CSASLGTSYNEQFF. The CDR3 DNA is TGCAGTGCTAGTTTAGGGACCTCCTACAATGAGCAGTTCTTC.

This clonotype has ten or more counts. This chain links TRBV5-6 with TRBJ1-6, with 7 nucleotides matching TRBD1. CDR3 length: 16 amino acids. J gave up 7 bases and V 2 bases, and 9 bases lay outside the gene matches. The V gene's germline CDR1 is SGHDT and CDR2 YYEEEE. In DNA, the CDR3 is TGTGCCAGCAGCTTTTACAGGGGAACGTGGAATTCACCCCTCCACTTT. It specifies CASSFYRGTWNSPLHF. The variable domain in full, with the rest retrieved from reference TRBV5-6 and TRBJ1-6, is DAGVTQSPTHLIKTRGQQVTLRCSPKSGHDTVSWYQQALGQGPQFIFQYYEEEERQRGNFPDRFSGHQFPNYSSELNVNALLLGDSALYLCASSFYRGTWNSPLHFGNGTRLTVT.

This clonotype appeared many times. The chain is built from TRBV6-6 and TRBJ2-2, with TRBD2 matching over 13 bases. V dropped 6 bases and J dropped 0; count of bases not matched to a gene: 7. Germline V gives CDR1 MNHNY, CDR2 SVGAGI (reference sequence). The CDR3 spans 18 residues. The CDR3 region is CASSSTSGGGSNTGELFF. CDR3 DNA sequence: TGTGCCAGCAGCTCAACTAGCGGGGGGGGGTCGAACACCGGGGAGCTGTTTTTT.

Many counts were recorded for this clonotype. J is TRBJ1-2 and V is TRBV25-1; D perhaps matches TRBD1 (6 bases). CDR1 and CDR2 from the germline V gene are MGHDK and SYGVNS. V lost 5 bases, J lost 9 bases, and 10 bases lay in between. The CDR3 sequence is 11 residues long. CDR3 nucleotides: TGTGCCAGCAGTTCGTGGGACAGCTACACCTTC. It is translated as CASSSWDSYTF.

The count of this clonotype is one. The chain carries TRBV7-3 and TRBJ1-1; the D gene is possibly TRBD1 (5 bases). Trimming cost V 2 bases and J 0 bases, with 10 bases left between them. The germline V gene has CDR1 SGHTA and CDR2 FQGTGA. The CDR3 spans 15 residues. As DNA, the CDR3 is TGTGCCAGCAGCTTATACCAGGGTATGAACACTGAAGCTTTCTTT. The encoded protein is CASSLYQGMNTEAFF.

At least ten counts were recorded for this clonotype. The rearrangement uses TRBV5-5 and TRBJ2-5; 8 bases agree with TRBD2. The J segment lost 3 bases and the V segment lost 4 bases, leaving 8 bases of the junction unmatched. The CDR3 runs to 15 residues. CDR1 and CDR2 from the germline V gene are SGHKS and YYEKEE (reference sequence). CDR3 in DNA: TGTGCCAGCAGCGCGGGACTAGTAGTTAAAGAGACCCAGTACTTC. Its protein is CASSAGLVVKETQYF.

At least ten counts were recorded for this clonotype. CDR3 residues: CASSLDTYSGNTIYF. CDR3 in DNA: TGCGCCAGCAGCCTGGACACGTACTCTGGAAACACCATATATTTT. This chain links TRBV5-1 with TRBJ1-3; tentative D call: TRBD1 (5 bases). Germline V gene sequence: CDR1 SGHRS, CDR2 YFSETQ. This CDR3 comprises 15 residues. Trimming stripped 4 bases from V and 0 bases from J, with 11 bases between.

This clonotype has a count of ten or more. V is TRBV20-1 and J is TRBJ1-1; 8 nucleotides align to TRBD1. Germline CDR1 and CDR2: DFQATT and SNEGSKA (reference sequence). J gave up 2 bases and V 5 bases, and 7 bases lay outside the gene matches. The CDR3 has 14 amino acids. The CDR3 DNA is TGCAGTGCTGCAGGGGGCGGGAAAAACACTGAAGCTTTCTTT. This codes for CSAAGGGKNTEAFF.

This clonotype was observed many times. V usage is TRBV5-6 and J usage is TRBJ1-5; the D is unclear. From germline, CDR1 is SGHDT and CDR2 YYEEEE. This CDR3 is 14 amino acids long. Trimming shortened V by 0 bases and J by 1 base, and 5 bases separated the two germline ends. CDR3 nucleotide sequence: TGTGCCAGCAGCTTGGGTGCCAGCAATCAGCCCCAGCATTTT. The encoded protein is CASSLGASNQPQHF. The variable domain in full, with the rest retrieved from reference TRBV5-6 and TRBJ1-5, is DAGVTQSPTHLIKTRGQQVTLRCSPKSGHDTVSWYQQALGQGPQFIFQYYEEEERQRGNFPDRFSGHQFPNYSSELNVNALLLGDSALYLCASSLGASNQPQHFGDGTRLSIL.

This clonotype was counted many times. J is TRBJ2-3 and V is TRBV5-1; 7 nucleotides line up with TRBD1. V lost 3 bases, J lost 0 bases, and 4 bases stayed unmatched. Germline V gives CDR1 SGHRS, CDR2 YFSETQ. This CDR3 is built from 15 residues. CDR3 region: CASSSRGGSTDTQYF. CDR3 in DNA: TGCGCCAGCAGCTCCAGAGGGGGCAGCACAGATACGCAGTATTTT.

The CDR3, as DNA: TGTGCCACCAAGACAGGGCACGGGGCCTACGAGCAGTACTTC. This translates into CATKTGHGAYEQYF. The chain links TRBV10-3 to TRBJ2-7; TRBD1 aligns across 7 bases. The CDR3 contains 14 residues. Per germline, CDR1 ENHRY and CDR2 SYGVKD. V was pared by 10 bases and J by 2 bases, with 11 bases of the junction left unmatched.

This clonotype showed up many times. The V gene is TRBV14, the J gene TRBJ2-5, with D uncertain. The CDR3 contains 13 residues. Germline V lookup: CDR1 SGHDN, CDR2 FVKESK. V lost 4 bases and J 1 base, leaving 7 bases between the germline ends. The CDR3 region is CASSLLVQETQYF. The CDR3 DNA reads TGTGCCAGCAGCCTACTGGTCCAAGAGACCCAGTACTTC.

As regards this clonotype: Compared with germline, one end of the junction differs, possibly owing to a read error. V is TRBV7-8 and J is TRBJ2-5; 9 bases are shared with TRBD2. The germline gives CDR1 SGHVS, CDR2 FQNEAQ. The CDR3 is 17 amino acids. For the CDR3, the DNA is TGTGTCAGCAGCTTAGTTCCTAGCGGGGACCTACAAGAGACCAAGTACTTC. Protein product: CVSSLVPSGDLQETKYF.

This clonotype has at least ten counts. The genes are TRBV20-1 and TRBJ2-7; possibly TRBD2 for D (5 bases). Trimming removed 5 bases from V and 3 bases from J, with 11 bases in between. CDR3 length equals 12 residues. Germline CDR1 reads DFQATT; CDR2 reads SNEGSKA (reference sequence). CDR3 sequence: CSAGLGSYEQYF. CDR3 bases: TGCAGTGCTGGGTTAGGGAGCTACGAGCAGTACTTC.

Points on this clonotype: Because the CDR3 is missing its conserved closing phenylalanine or tryptophan, this is likely a read error. The chain carries TRBV7-7 and TRBJ2-7; TRBD1 matches 10 bases. The germline gives CDR1 SSHAT, CDR2 FNYEAQ (reference sequence). The CDR3 is 14 residues long. In nucleotides, the CDR3 is TGTGCCAACAGCTCCGGGACAGGGGCCTACGAGCAGTACTGC. Protein sequence: CANSSGTGAYEQYC.

This clonotype occurred many times. This chain connects TRBV6-5 to TRBJ1-5, with D possibly TRBD1 on 5 matching bases. V was trimmed by 6 bases and J by 9 bases, leaving 18 bases between them. CDR3 length: 14 residues. The germline CDR1 and CDR2 sequences are MNHEY and SVGAGI. Here the CDR3 reads CASRRRDGARPQHF. CDR3 bases: TGTGCCAGCAGACGCCGGGACGGCGCCCGGCCCCAGCATTTT.

This clonotype was counted ten times or more. The rearrangement joins TRBV9 to TRBJ1-2, with 7 bases matching TRBD1. CDR3 length: 15 amino acids. The trim removed 2 bases at V and 6 bases at J, leaving 10 bases unmatched. CDR1 is SGDLS, CDR2 YYNGEE, per germline. The CDR3 DNA reads as TGTGCCAGCAGCGTTTACACAGGGGAGGGAGATGGCTACACCTTC. Protein: CASSVYTGEGDGYTF.

This chain connects TRBV20-1 to TRBJ1-1, with a weak D call TRBD1 (6 bases). The CDR3 runs 14 residues. CDR1 DFQATT and CDR2 SNEGSKA come from the germline V gene (reference sequence). Trimming stripped 5 bases from V and 7 bases from J, with 20 bases between. The CDR3 loop is CSAPTGTKGFEAFF. In nucleotides, the CDR3 is TGCAGTGCTCCGACCGGGACAAAGGGCTTTGAAGCTTTCTTT.

Notes on this clonotype: This may stem from a read error, because a much larger clone lies one nucleotide away. This rearrangement joins TRBV10-3 to TRBJ2-1; 9 bases line up with TRBD2. The CDR3 sequence is 15 residues long. Germline V lookup: CDR1 ENHRY, CDR2 SYGVKD. The CDR3 spells CAISDLAGVGNVQFF. CDR3 coding DNA: TGTGCCATCAGTGACTTAGCGGGGGTGGGCAATGTGCAGTTCTTC.

This clonotype has at least ten counts. The V call is TRBV4-3, the J call TRBJ2-7; D unclear. This CDR3 has 15 amino acids. V lost 0 bases, J lost 2 bases, and 11 bases lay in between. Germline CDR1 reads LGHNA; CDR2 reads YSLEER. In DNA, the CDR3 is TGCGCCAGCAGCCAAGATCGCCGGCGAACCTACGAGCAGTACTTC. It translates to CASSQDRRRTYEQYF.

This chain links TRBV5-1 with TRBJ2-3, with TRBD2 identical over 9 bases. Germline V gene lookup returns CDR1 SGHRS and CDR2 YFSETQ. V dropped 7 bases and J dropped 2; count of bases not matched to a gene: 8. The CDR3 is 15 amino acids. The CDR3 protein is CASSLTSGFTDTQYF. In DNA form, the CDR3 reads TGCGCCAGCTCACTGACTAGCGGATTCACAGATACGCAGTATTTT. Combining the CDR3 with reference TRBV5-1 and TRBJ2-3 gives the whole variable domain KAGVTQTPRYLIKTRGQQVTLSCSPISGHRSVSWYQQTPGQGLQFLFEYFSETQRNKGNFPGRFSGRQFSNSRSEMNVSTLELGDSALYLCASSLTSGFTDTQYFGPGTRLTVL.

This clonotype showed up many times. The chain employs TRBV12-3 or TRBV12-4 and TRBJ2-1; D remains ambiguous. Trimming removed 1 base from V and 5 bases from J, with 9 bases in between. The CDR3 consists of 14 residues. The CDR3 sequence is CASSLGPLDNEQFF. CDR3 bases: TGTGCCAGCAGTTTAGGACCTTTGGACAATGAGCAGTTCTTC.

This clonotype was observed at least ten times. This chain connects TRBV7-2 to TRBJ1-2, with TRBD1 as a possible D gene (5 bases). Germline-derived CDR1 and CDR2 are SGHTA and FQGNSA. The V end lost 5 bases, the J end lost 8 bases, and 30 bases lay between the germline ends. This CDR3 has 18 residues. The CDR3 DNA is TGTGCCAGCAGCCTGATAGAGTCCGGGGGGAAAAGGGGCGAGGGCTACACCTTC. This codes for CASSLIESGGKRGEGYTF. The entire variable domain, with the rest obtained from reference TRBV7-2 and TRBJ1-2, is as follows: GAGVSQSPSNKVTEKGKDVELRCDPISGHTALYWYRQSLGQGLEFLIYFQGNSAPDKSGLPSDRFSAERTGGSVSTLTIQRTQQEDSAVYLCASSLIESGGKRGEGYTFGSGTRLTVV.

This clonotype was seen only a few times. The V call is TRBV7-6, the J call TRBJ2-5; TRBD1 is a possible D gene (6 bases). The V and J ends lost 5 bases and 9 bases respectively, with 16 bases between them. CDR3 length equals 13 residues. CDR1 is SGHVS, CDR2 FNYEAQ, per germline. CDR3: CASSGGSTGAQYF. The CDR3, as DNA: TGTGCCAGCAGCGGGGGCTCCACCGGGGCCCAGTACTTC. Filled out from reference TRBV7-6 and TRBJ2-5, the complete variable domain reads GAGVSQSPRYKVTKRGQDVALRCDPISGHVSLYWYRQALGQGPEFLTYFNYEAQQDKSGLPNDRFSAERPEGSISTLTIQRTEQRDSAMYRCASSGGSTGAQYFGPGTRLLVL.

This clonotype was found many times. The chain links TRBV5-1 to TRBJ1-1, with no clear D. Trimming pared 0 bases from V and 2 bases from J, leaving 14 bases between. The CDR3 extends over 16 amino acids. Germline V gene data show CDR1 as SGHRS and CDR2 as YFSETQ. For the CDR3, the DNA is TGCGCCAGCAGCTTGGATGCCCCGACCCGCAACACTGAAGCTTTCTTT. Amino acids: CASSLDAPTRNTEAFF.

This clonotype has at least ten counts. The rearrangement uses TRBV7-2 and TRBJ1-6; TRBD1 aligns across 9 bases. CDR1 and CDR2 (germline): SGHTA, FQGNSA. This CDR3 is built from 16 residues. The trim removed 4 bases at V and 3 bases at J, leaving 4 bases unmatched. The CDR3 spells CASSSLGQGYNSPLHF. CDR3 DNA: TGTGCCAGCAGCTCATTGGGACAGGGCTATAATTCACCCCTCCACTTT. The full variable domain, its missing parts supplied by reference TRBV7-2 and TRBJ1-6, is GAGVSQSPSNKVTEKGKDVELRCDPISGHTALYWYRQSLGQGLEFLIYFQGNSAPDKSGLPSDRFSAERTGGSVSTLTIQRTQQEDSAVYLCASSSLGQGYNSPLHFGNGTRLTVT.